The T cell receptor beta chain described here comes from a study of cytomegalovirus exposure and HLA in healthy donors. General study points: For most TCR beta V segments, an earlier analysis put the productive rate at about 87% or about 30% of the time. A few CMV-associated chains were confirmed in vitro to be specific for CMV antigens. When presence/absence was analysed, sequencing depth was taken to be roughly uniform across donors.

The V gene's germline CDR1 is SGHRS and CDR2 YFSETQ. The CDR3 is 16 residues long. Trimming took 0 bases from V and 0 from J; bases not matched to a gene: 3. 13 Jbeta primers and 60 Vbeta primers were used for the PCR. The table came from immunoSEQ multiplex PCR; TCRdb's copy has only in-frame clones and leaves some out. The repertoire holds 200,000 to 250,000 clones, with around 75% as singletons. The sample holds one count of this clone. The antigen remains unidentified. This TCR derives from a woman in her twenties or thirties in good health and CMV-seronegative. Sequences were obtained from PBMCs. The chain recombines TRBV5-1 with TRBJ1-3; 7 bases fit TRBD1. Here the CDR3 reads CASSLEGGNSGNTIYF. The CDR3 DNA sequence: TGCGCCAGCAGCTTGGAAGGGGGCAACTCTGGAAACACCATATATTTT.